The clone carrying this T cell receptor beta chain was detected many times. Its antigen is unidentified. Sample time point: persistent/refractory GD, antithyroid drugs over 5 years with positive TRAb. From PBMCs, RNA was extracted and then used to make the TCR library. EDTA tubes were used for drawing 8 to 9 milliliters of peripheral blood. This sample was taken from a study of regulatory T cells in long-lasting Graves disease. Study-level results: Newly diagnosed Graves' patients exceeded persistent ones in TCR diversity.

Construction of TCR beta libraries relied on iRepertoire HTBI primers and on Arm-PCR targeting CDR3 regions. TCRdb called the multiplex PCR reads again in MiXCR, with one record for every CDR3 protein. The sample has 400,000 to 500,000 distinct CDR3 sequences, roughly a fifth seen once. Germline values: CDR1 SGHTA, CDR2 FQGTGA. The CDR3 length is 16 residues. The trim removed 5 bases at V and 1 base at J, leaving 9 bases unmatched. The sample here was peripheral blood mononuclear cells (PBMCs), taken when the disease was refractory, from a patient treated with antithyroid drugs. The chain recombines TRBV7-3 with TRBJ2-5, with 8 bases that match TRBD2. The TCR sequence derives from a female donor with Graves disease. The chain's CDR3 is CASSPRGALGQETQYF. The CDR3 DNA follows: TGTGCCAGCAGCCCGCGGGGGGCGCTCGGCCAAGAGACCCAGTACTTC.